This T cell receptor (beta chain) was sequenced during a study of CD8+CD57+ T cells in acquired aplastic anemia. Looking at the study overall: Mean DNA quantity obtained from sorted CD4+ and CD8+ cells was 3 to 4 ug. Healthy donors had, on average, approximately 9.9 million reads for their CD4+ cells.

TCR beta VDJ and CDR3 profiles were obtained from a genomic DNA template. Using its own MiXCR run on the reads, TCRdb lists one record per CDR3 protein. Here the sample spans 150,000 to 200,000 distinct CDR3 sequences, roughly 45% being singletons. Remarks on this clonotype: The target antigen is unknown.

The CDR3 is made up of 13 amino acids. Germline V CDR1 and CDR2: SNHLY, FYNNEI. Trimming cost V 6 bases and J 10 bases, with 13 bases left between them. Whole-study results and caveats: Researchers report that around 30 CD8+ CDR3 sequences appeared in both patients and controls.

This clonotype was sampled from a human donor in good health. The rearrangement links TRBV2 to TRBJ1-6; tentative D call: TRBD1 (5 bases). Sequenced sample: sorted CD4+, CD8+, or CD8+CD57+ T cells (not recorded which) from PBMCs. In DNA, the CDR3 is TGTGCCAGCAGGGAAAAGGGGATATCACCCCTCCACTTT. Translating it yields CASREKGISPLHF.